This TCR beta chain was documented in a study of Ad26.COV2.S vaccination and SARS-CoV-2 variants (dated by TCRdb to 2020 to 2022). General notes on the study: Vaccine-arm donors came from COV1001, a multicentre, randomized, double-blind, placebo-controlled phase I-IIa trial of Ad26.COV2.S in healthy adults. Ad26.COV2.S was administered intramuscularly at 5 x 10^10 or 1 x 10^11 viral particles, either as a single shot or as two shots given 56 days apart. TCRbeta repertoire sequencing served as the tool for gauging how specific and how broad the SARS-CoV-2-reactive T cell receptors were following Ad26.COV2.S vaccination. A total of 32 samples were included in the TCR-sequenced set, comprising about 20 Ad26.COV2.S vaccine recipients, 5 placebo recipients and 8 SARS-CoV-2 convalescent individuals. Trial participants were randomized into five groups of five, in which low-dose or high-dose Ad26.COV2.S was given once or twice, or placebo was given on both occasions. Investigators remained blinded to trial group allocation during experiments and outcome assessment. The research as a whole found: The study lacked the statistical power to compare responses across vaccine doses or regimens. The authors noted that total T cell responses may have been underestimated by the TCR breadth and depth analyses. Compared with placebo recipients, Ad26.COV2.S recipients showed higher spike-specific TCR breadth (P = 0.0014). Substantial breadth of spike-specific CD8+ and CD4+ T cell responses was reported after vaccination. Non-spike TCR breadth was comparable between vaccine and placebo recipients, consistent with the vaccine containing only spike.

The sample's treatment or condition label, decoded: around 19 received Ad26.COV2.S at low or high dose, single or two shots; 5 received placebo; per-sample allocation not given. For vaccine and placebo recipients, repertoires were sequenced using samples collected on day 63 after the first injection. Between 29 July and 7 August 2020, Cohort 1b enrolled some 25 adults aged 18-55 years at one site in Boston, USA. Ad26.COV2.S was a replication-incompetent adenovirus type 26 vector expressing a prefusion-stabilized SARS-CoV-2 spike protein from the original Wuhan strain. At the junction V is shortened by 0 bases and J by 0 bases, with 3 bases in between. CDR1 and CDR2 are read off the germline V gene as SGHAT and FQNNGV. Including the terminal cysteine and phenylalanine, the CDR3 comprises 14 residues. The kept DNA is CDR3 alone, 42 bases in frame from the first base. The immunoSEQ Assay was used to sequence TCRbeta CDR3 regions. After extraction, genomic DNA underwent amplification by bias-controlled multiplex PCR, followed by high-throughput sequencing. On the study's bioinformatics: Collapsing and filtering of sequences were performed to quantify the absolute abundance of each unique TCRbeta CDR3 region. T cell fraction was estimated by normalizing TCRbeta template counts to usable DNA, which was measured by amplifying reference genes present in all nucleated cells. Repertoire TCRs were annotated as SARS-CoV-2-specific by exact matching of V gene, CDR3 amino acid sequence and J gene to a known reactive TCR set. The reference SARS-CoV-2 TCR set was obtained from MIRA and was filtered for enrichment in COVID-19-positive ImmuneCODE repertoires, whereby public or cross-reactive TCRs were removed. Based on the MIRA antigens, annotated TCRs were further analysed at the level of specific ORF or position within ORF. Breadth was defined as annotated unique rearrangements over total unique productive rearrangements; depth was the summed frequency of those rearrangements. Group comparisons of TCR breadth used two-sided Wilcoxon rank-sum tests. What TCRdb holds here is the immuneACCESS table cut down to in-frame rearrangements. Part of the clones is not present; checked against another copy, under half of the missing clones reflect an unresolved V gene, and the others are unexplained. Clone size and V and J calls were adopted from that table, with D and trimming inferred from the DNA. This sample lists fewer than 500,000 clones; 90% were detected once. The ten top clones hold approximately 12% of the sample.

There are a few counts of this clone. Its recognized antigen is unknown. No base qualities exist here, and no much larger clone lies one base off it. The chain is assembled from TRBV11-2 and TRBJ1-3; the D gene identity is not certain. This receptor was identified in a person between 18 and 65 years old who received the Ad26.COV2.S COVID-19 vaccine or a placebo. Material: peripheral blood, obtained in a trial of Ad26.COV2.S vaccine versus placebo. The CDR3 protein sequence reads: CASSLDISGNTIYF. At the DNA level, the sequence is TGTGCCAGCAGCTTAGATATCTCTGGAAACACCATATATTTT.